The 9 T cell receptor beta chains given below trace back to one sample, sequenced in a study of vaccination and CD4 T cells after COVID-19. Treatment given: approximately nine-day PBMC culture with coronavirus spike peptide pools or control peptides (ViraFEST assay). For these TCRs, the target antigens are not known. Cultured CD4+ T cell DNA was sequenced using the Oncomine TCR Beta short-read assay. TCRdb analysed the PCR reads with MiXCR anew, one entry per CDR3 protein. The repertoire holds about 5,100 distinct CDR3 sequences, with around 62% as singletons. The sequencing input was CD4+ T cells from blood, cultured in vitro. Receptor source: a human donor who had recovered from COVID-19.

The V call is TRBV4-2, the J call TRBJ1-6, with TRBD1 matching over 8 bases. CDR1 and CDR2 from the germline V gene are LGHNA and YNFKEQ. CDR3 size: 13 residues. With 5 bases clipped from V and 6 bases from J, the junction kept 0 bases outside the gene matches. CDR3 region: CASSGQGNSPLHF. DNA of the CDR3: TGTGCCAGCAGCGGACAGGGTAATTCACCCCTCCACTTT.

The V call is TRBV20-1, the J call TRBJ1-5; a possible D gene is TRBD1 (5 bases). Germline V gene sequence: CDR1 DFQATT, CDR2 SNEGSKA (reference sequence). The CDR3 extends over 14 amino acids. V lost 3 bases and J lost 6, with 15 bases in between. The CDR3 sequence: CSASRPGGGQPQHF. The CDR3 bases are TGCAGTGCTAGCCGGCCCGGGGGAGGTCAGCCCCAGCATTTT.

This clonotype was recorded a few times. This sequence joins TRBV6-1 and TRBJ1-2; a weak D match, TRBD1 (5 bases). V was trimmed by 6 bases and J by 3 bases, leaving 5 bases between them. Looked up from germline, CDR1 is MNHNS and CDR2 is SASEGT. This CDR3 comprises 11 residues. CDR3 loop: CASRGDYGYTF. CDR3 nucleotides: TGTGCCAGCAGGGGGGACTATGGCTACACCTTC.

The table lists this clonotype with a few counts. The chain couples TRBV20-1 to TRBJ2-7, with D unresolved. V lost 3 bases to trimming and J lost 3 bases, with 3 bases between them. This CDR3 has 10 residues. Germline values: CDR1 DFQATT, CDR2 SNEGSKA (reference sequence). CDR3 DNA sequence: TGCAGTGCTAGGGACTACGAGCAGTACTTC. Translating it yields CSARDYEQYF.

In this sample, this clonotype turned up a few times. This chain joins TRBV20-1 and TRBJ1-3; D unclear. V was trimmed by 1 base and J by 9 bases, leaving 13 bases between them. The CDR3 totals 13 residues. Per germline, CDR1 DFQATT and CDR2 SNEGSKA (reference sequence). The CDR3 DNA sequence: TGCAGTGCTAGAGCGGGGAGTGGTGGCACCATATATTTT. It translates to CSARAGSGGTIYF.

The chain carries TRBV20-1 and TRBJ1-6; the match to TRBD1 covers 8 bases. J gave up 8 bases and V 6 bases, and 6 bases lay outside the gene matches. The V gene's germline CDR1 is DFQATT and CDR2 SNEGSKA (reference sequence). The CDR3 extends over 13 amino acids. The CDR3 DNA follows: TGCAGTGCCAGACAGGGGAGTGATTCACCCCTCCACTTT. This sequence encodes CSARQGSDSPLHF.

This clonotype was seen more than once but under ten times. This chain joins TRBV7-2 and TRBJ1-2, with 11 bases identical to TRBD1. Germline V gene lookup returns CDR1 SGHTA and CDR2 FQGNSA. CDR3 length: 15 residues. Germline trimming cut 3 bases from V and 3 bases from J; bases unmatched to any gene: 3. DNA for the CDR3: TGTGCCAGCAGCTTGGACAGGGGGCGGTACTATGGCTACACCTTC. This encodes CASSLDRGRYYGYTF.

The rearrangement links TRBV20-1 to TRBJ1-5, with 9 bases matching TRBD1. The CDR3 consists of 14 residues. The germline V gene has CDR1 DFQATT and CDR2 SNEGSKA (reference sequence). With V trimmed by 1 base and J by 4 bases, 2 bases remained unmatched. Here the CDR3 reads CSARAGTGNQPQHF. The CDR3 nucleotides read TGCAGTGCTAGAGCCGGGACAGGGAATCAGCCCCAGCATTTT.

This clonotype was detected a few times. V gene TRBV7-9 combines with J gene TRBJ1-2, with TRBD1 as a possible D gene (6 bases). V lost 6 bases and J 3 bases, leaving 14 bases between the germline ends. Germline-derived CDR1 and CDR2 are SEHNR and FQNEAQ (reference sequence). This CDR3 has 14 residues. Written as DNA, the CDR3 is TGTGCCAGCAGGGACAGTTCCCAATACTATGGCTACACCTTC. It yields the protein CASRDSSQYYGYTF. The full variable domain, with the rest looked up from reference TRBV7-9 and TRBJ1-2, is DTGVSQNPRHKITKRGQNVTFRCDPISEHNRLYWYRQTLGQGPEFLTYFQNEAQLEKSRLLSDRFSAERPKGSFSTLEIQRTEQGDSAMYLCASRDSSQYYGYTFGSGTRLTVV.